The clone carrying this T cell receptor (beta chain) was recorded once. The antigen remains undetermined. This entry is derived from a study of graft-versus-host responses after intestinal transplantation. Overall study context: Anti-thymocyte globulin induction was given to all recipients, followed by tacrolimus and steroids for around three years. Findings of the study overall: Present in recipient marrow, GvH clones included some that appeared first in ileum or blood. Allografts from individuals with graft-donor T cell macrochimerism displayed high graft-versus-host to host-versus-graft clonal ratios.

Looked up from germline, CDR1 is LNHNV and CDR2 is YYDKDF (reference sequence). The CDR3 is 15 residues long. V lost 3 bases and J 7 bases, leaving 16 bases between the germline ends. TCRdb keeps only in-frame clones here, not all; method: immunoSEQ multiplex PCR. The data show more than 65,000 clones, about 90% seen once. Sequencing was performed on unstimulated CD8+ T cells sorted from spleen or lymph node cells, taken before intestinal transplant. The rearrangement links TRBV15 to TRBJ1-5; D may be TRBD1 (5 bases). This TCR was sampled from a human donor who received an intestinal transplant. The CDR3 nucleotides are TGTGCCACCAGCAGGTTCGGGGGTGCGGCACAGCCCCAGCATTTT. Translating it yields CATSRFGGAAQPQHF.